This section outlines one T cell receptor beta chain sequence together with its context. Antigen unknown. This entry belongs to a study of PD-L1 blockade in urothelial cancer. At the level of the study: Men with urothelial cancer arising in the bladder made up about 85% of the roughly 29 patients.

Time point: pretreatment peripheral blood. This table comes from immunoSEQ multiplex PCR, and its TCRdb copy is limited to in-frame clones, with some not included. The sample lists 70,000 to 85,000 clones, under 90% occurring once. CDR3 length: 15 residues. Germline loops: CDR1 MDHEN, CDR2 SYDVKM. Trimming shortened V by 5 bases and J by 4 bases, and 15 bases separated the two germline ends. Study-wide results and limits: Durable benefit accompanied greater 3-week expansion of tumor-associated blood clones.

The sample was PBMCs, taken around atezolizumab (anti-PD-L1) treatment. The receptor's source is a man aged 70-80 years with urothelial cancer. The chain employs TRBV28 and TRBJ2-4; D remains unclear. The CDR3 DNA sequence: TGTGCCAGCAGTGTAGCTCCCCGAGAAAAAAACATTCAGTACTTC. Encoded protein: CASSVAPREKNIQYF.